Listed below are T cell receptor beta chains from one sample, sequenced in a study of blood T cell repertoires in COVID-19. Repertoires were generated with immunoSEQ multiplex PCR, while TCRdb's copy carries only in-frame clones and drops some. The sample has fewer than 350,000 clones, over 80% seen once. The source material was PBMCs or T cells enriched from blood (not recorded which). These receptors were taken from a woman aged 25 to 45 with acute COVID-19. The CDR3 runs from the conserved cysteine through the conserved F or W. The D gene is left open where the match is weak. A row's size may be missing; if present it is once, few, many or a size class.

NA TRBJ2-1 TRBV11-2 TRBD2 CASSLLLAPYNEQFF TGTGCCAGCAGCTTACTACTAGCGCCCTACAATGAGCAGTTCTTC
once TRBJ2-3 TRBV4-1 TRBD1 CASSHLRDRDIDTQYF TGCGCCAGCAGCCACCTCCGGGACAGGGATATAGATACGCAGTATTTT
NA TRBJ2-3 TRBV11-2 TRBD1 CASTTGVGDTQYF TGTGCCAGCACGACAGGGGTTGGAGATACGCAGTATTTT
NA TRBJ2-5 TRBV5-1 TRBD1 CASSPGQVSETQYF TGCGCCAGCAGCCCGGGACAGGTATCAGAGACCCAGTACTTC
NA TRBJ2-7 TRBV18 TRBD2 CASSPMAGEAYEQYF TGTGCCAGCTCACCAATGGCGGGAGAGGCCTACGAGCAGTACTTC
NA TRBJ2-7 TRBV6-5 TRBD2 CASTQWTSGTYEQYF TGTGCCAGCACCCAATGGACTAGCGGGACCTACGAGCAGTACTTC
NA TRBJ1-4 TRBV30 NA CAWSVRSQINEKLFF TGTGCCTGGAGTGTACGGAGTCAGATTAATGAAAAACTGTTTTTT
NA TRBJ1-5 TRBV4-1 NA CASSSETNQPQHF TGCGCCAGCAGCTCTGAGACTAATCAGCCCCAGCATTTT
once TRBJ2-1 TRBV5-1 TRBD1 CASSYWDRVGNEQFF TGCGCCAGCAGCTACTGGGACAGGGTGGGCAATGAGCAGTTCTTC
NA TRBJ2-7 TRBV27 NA CASSLWSGYSYEQYF TGTGCCAGCAGTTTATGGAGCGGGTACTCCTACGAGCAGTACTTC
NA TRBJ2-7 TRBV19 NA CASSPGSSYEQYF TGTGCCAGTAGCCCTGGCTCATCCTACGAGCAGTACTTC
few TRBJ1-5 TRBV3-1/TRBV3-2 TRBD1 CASSQTGNNQPQHF TGTGCCAGCAGCCAGACAGGGAACAATCAGCCCCAGCATTTT
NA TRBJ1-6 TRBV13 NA CASSFWTDSRSPLHF TGTGCCAGCAGCTTTTGGACAGACAGTCGTTCACCCCTCCACTTT
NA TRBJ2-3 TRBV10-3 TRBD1 CAISERGTGNEDTQYF TGTGCCATCAGTGAGCGGGGGACAGGGAATGAAGATACGCAGTATTTT
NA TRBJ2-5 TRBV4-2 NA CASSKGETQYF TGTGCCAGCAGCAAGGGGGAGACCCAGTACTTC
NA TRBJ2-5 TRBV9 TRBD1 CASSTGTGGSETQYF TGTGCCAGCAGCACCGGGACAGGGGGCTCGGAGACCCAGTACTTC
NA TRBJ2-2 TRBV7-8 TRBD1 CASSFRDRELAAGELFF TGTGCCAGCAGCTTCCGAGACAGGGAACTTGCGGCCGGGGAGCTGTTTTTT
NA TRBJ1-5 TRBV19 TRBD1 CASRTTGRTNQPQHF TGTGCCAGTCGAACGACAGGGAGAACAAATCAGCCCCAGCATTTT
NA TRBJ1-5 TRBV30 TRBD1 CAWRETGNQPQHF TGTGCCTGGAGAGAGACAGGGAATCAGCCCCAGCATTTT
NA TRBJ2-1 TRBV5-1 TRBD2 CASSPLEREVYNEQFF TGCGCCAGCAGCCCCCTCGAGCGGGAGGTATACAATGAGCAGTTCTTC
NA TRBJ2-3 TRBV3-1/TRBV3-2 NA CASSQGLQGRVDTQYF TGTGCCAGCAGCCAAGGCCTGCAGGGGAGGGTGGATACGCAGTATTTT
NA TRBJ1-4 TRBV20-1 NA CSARVDEKLFF TGCAGTGCTAGAGTCGATGAAAAACTGTTTTTT
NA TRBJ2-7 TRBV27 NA CASSSYYEQYF TGTGCCAGCAGCTCCTATTACGAGCAGTACTTC
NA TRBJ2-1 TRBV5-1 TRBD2 CASSRIELAGGYNEQFF TGCGCCAGCAGCCGAATTGAACTAGCGGGAGGGTACAATGAGCAGTTCTTC
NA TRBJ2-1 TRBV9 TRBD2 CASSVAGIAGGDSYNEQFF TGTGCCAGCAGCGTAGCTGGGATAGCGGGGGGGGACTCCTACAATGAGCAGTTCTTC
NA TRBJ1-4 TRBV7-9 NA CASSLAIDDGSSEKLFF TGTGCCAGCAGCTTAGCGATTGACGACGGGAGTTCAGAAAAACTGTTTTTT
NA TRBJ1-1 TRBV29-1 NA CSVDPGSTEAFF TGCAGCGTTGATCCGGGGAGTACTGAAGCTTTCTTT
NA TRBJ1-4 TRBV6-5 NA CASSYSTGEKLFF TGTGCCAGCAGTTACTCGACGGGTGAAAAACTGTTTTTT
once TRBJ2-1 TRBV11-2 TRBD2 CASSPRGVAGGNEQFF TGTGCCAGCAGCCCCCGGGGGGTAGCGGGCGGCAATGAGCAGTTCTTC
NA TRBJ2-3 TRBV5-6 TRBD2 CASSLARAGDTDTQYF TGTGCCAGCAGCTTGGCCAGAGCGGGAGACACAGATACGCAGTATTTT
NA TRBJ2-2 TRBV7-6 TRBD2 CASSLVSAGGTGELFF TGTGCCAGCAGCTTAGTCTCAGCGGGAGGAACCGGGGAGCTGTTTTTT
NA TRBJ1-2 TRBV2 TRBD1 CASSEAPQGDESGYTF TGTGCCAGCAGTGAAGCGCCTCAGGGGGACGAGAGTGGCTACACCTTC
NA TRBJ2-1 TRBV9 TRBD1 CASSVAGGPYNEQFF TGTGCCAGCAGCGTTGCAGGGGGCCCCTACAATGAGCAGTTCTTC
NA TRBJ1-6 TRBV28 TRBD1 CASRSGQGSPLHF TGTGCCAGCAGATCGGGACAGGGTTCACCCCTCCACTTT
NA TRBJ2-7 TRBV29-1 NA CSVGWARTYEQYF TGCAGCGTTGGATGGGCCAGAACCTACGAGCAGTACTTC
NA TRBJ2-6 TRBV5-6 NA CASTGGASGANVLTF TGTGCCAGCACCGGTGGGGCTTCTGGGGCCAACGTCCTGACTTTC
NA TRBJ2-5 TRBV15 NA CATSRVGQDFQETQYF TGTGCCACCAGCAGAGTCGGGCAGGACTTCCAAGAGACCCAGTACTTC
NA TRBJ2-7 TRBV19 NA CASSDSDVSYEQYF TGTGCCAGTAGTGACAGCGATGTTTCCTACGAGCAGTACTTC
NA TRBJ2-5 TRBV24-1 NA CATSGGMGHPQETQYF TGTGCCACCAGTGGGGGCATGGGACACCCCCAAGAGACCCAGTACTTC
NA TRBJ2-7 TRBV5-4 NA CASSLSGLAGGSEQYF TGTGCCAGCAGCTTGTCAGGACTCGCGGGTGGTAGCGAGCAGTACTTC
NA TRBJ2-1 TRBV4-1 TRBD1 CASSLLGTAYNEQFF TGCGCCAGCAGCCTTCTTGGGACAGCTTACAATGAGCAGTTCTTC
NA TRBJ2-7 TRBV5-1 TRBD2 CASGLRGGNDEQYF TGCGCCAGCGGCCTACGGGGGGGAAACGACGAGCAGTACTTC
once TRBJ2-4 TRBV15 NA CATSRDLRTDAKNIQYF TGTGCCACCAGCAGAGATTTGCGGACAGATGCCAAAAACATTCAGTACTTC
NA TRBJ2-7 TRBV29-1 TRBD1 CSVITPDRASYEQYF TGCAGCGTCATAACTCCGGACAGGGCCTCCTACGAGCAGTACTTC